The following is a TCR beta chain sequence with its context. Sequenced by immunoSEQ multiplex PCR; TCRdb stores in-frame clones only, minus some. The sample carries roughly 20,000 clones, roughly 88% recorded once. The sample belongs to a study of PD-L1 blockade in urothelial cancer. Germline loops: CDR1 MNHEY, CDR2 SVGAGI. The CDR3 sequence is 12 residues long. The V gene lost 5 bases and the J gene lost 7 bases, with 11 bases spanning the gap. Sequences were derived from PBMCs, sampled around atezolizumab (anti-PD-L1) treatment. The origin of this receptor is a man aged 50 to 59 with urothelial cancer. This chain joins TRBV6-5 and TRBJ2-5; D is uncertain. The CDR3 nucleotides are TGTGCCAGCAGTCCAACCACTGGGACCCAGTACTTC. This encodes CASSPTTGTQYF.